The 5 T cell receptor beta chains presented below share a single source sample, sequenced in a study of shared clonotypes between healthy human individuals. CD45RO-negative CD8 cells positively selected for CCR7 made up the naive population, which excluded terminally differentiated effector memory CD45RA+ cells. This table comes from immunoSEQ multiplex PCR, and its TCRdb copy is limited to in-frame clones, with some not included. The sample has approximately 740,000 clones, 92% seen once. What was sequenced was naive CD8+ T cells sorted from blood. The receptors originated from a man aged 30 to 39 in good health.

The chain combines TRBV7-9 with TRBJ1-1; the D gene is possibly TRBD1 (5 bases). V was cut by 1 base and J by 10 bases, with 13 bases left in between. Germline CDR1 SEHNR, CDR2 FQNEAQ (reference sequence). The CDR3 extends over 13 amino acids. CDR3 DNA sequence: TGTGCCAGCAGCTTAGAAGGGGACGATAGAGCTTTCTTT. Amino acid sequence: CASSLEGDDRAFF.

The chain uses TRBV2 and TRBJ2-7; possibly TRBD2 for D (6 bases). There are 17 residues in the CDR3. The ends were cut back, 5 bases at V and 0 bases at J, with 20 bases in the middle. Germline CDR1 and CDR2: SNHLY and FYNNEI. In DNA, the CDR3 is TGTGCCAGCAGTCCCCAGGAGATTGGCGGGGCCTCCTACGAGCAGTACTTC. It codes for CASSPQEIGGASYEQYF.

The genes are TRBV5-1 and TRBJ1-2; possibly TRBD1 for D (5 bases). The CDR3 covers 15 residues. The germline V gene has CDR1 SGHRS and CDR2 YFSETQ. V lost 0 bases and J 0 bases, leaving 9 bases between the germline ends. Here the CDR3 reads CASSLETEANYGYTF. CDR3 in DNA: TGCGCCAGCAGCTTGGAGACAGAAGCTAACTATGGCTACACCTTC.

The CDR3: CANPLGFSPHTGELFF. The CDR3 nucleotides are TGTGCCAACCCTTTGGGTTTTTCGCCGCACACCGGGGAGCTGTTTTTT. This chain uses TRBV7-9 with TRBJ2-2, with D unclear. V gave up 10 bases and J gave up 3 bases, with 21 bases separating them. Germline CDR1 and CDR2: SEHNR and FQNEAQ (reference sequence). The CDR3 loop spans 16 amino acids.

At least ten counts were recorded for this clone. This chain connects TRBV7-6 to TRBJ2-1, with 7 positions matching TRBD1. CDR1 is SGHVS, CDR2 FNYEAQ, per germline. CDR3 size: 17 residues. Germline trimming cut 4 bases from V and 13 bases from J; bases unmatched to any gene: 22. The CDR3 protein is CASSSPDRVQFPYDQFF. In DNA, the CDR3 is TGTGCCAGCAGCTCCCCAGACAGGGTCCAGTTCCCTTACGATCAGTTCTTC.